This TCR beta chain was found in a study of response to subunit inactivated influenza vaccine. Study-level points and caveats: The authors suggested that few new T cells are recruited per seasonal influenza vaccination.

V lost 6 bases and J 2 bases, leaving 18 bases between the germline ends. The CDR3 spans 16 residues. Each CDR3 protein is one row after TCRdb ran MiXCR on the RT-PCR reads. This sample yields roughly 460,000 distinct CDR3 sequences, of which around 9.9% are seen a single time; more than 10% belongs to the top ten. This clonotype turned up a few times. No antigen is known for it. The clonotype was recovered from a man aged 45 to 65 who received an inactivated influenza vaccine. The chain has TRBV12-3 or TRBV12-4 and TRBJ2-3; D may match TRBD1 or TRBD2 (6 bases each). Sample: PBMCs from blood, taken more than 35 days after vaccination. CDR3 sequence: CASSPESGATTDTQYF. The CDR3 coding sequence is TGTGCCAGCAGCCCCGAGTCGGGGGCCACCACAGATACGCAGTATTTT.